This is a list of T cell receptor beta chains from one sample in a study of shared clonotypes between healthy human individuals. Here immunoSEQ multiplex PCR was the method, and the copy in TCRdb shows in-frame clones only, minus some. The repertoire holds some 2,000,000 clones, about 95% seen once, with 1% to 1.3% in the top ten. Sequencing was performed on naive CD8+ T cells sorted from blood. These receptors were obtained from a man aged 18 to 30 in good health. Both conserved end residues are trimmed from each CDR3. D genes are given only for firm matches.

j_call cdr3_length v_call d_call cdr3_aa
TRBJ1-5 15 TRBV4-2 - ASSQDGPLGGNQPQH
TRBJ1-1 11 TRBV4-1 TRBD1 ASSSDRVGEAF
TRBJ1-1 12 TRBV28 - ASSSEVGTTEAF
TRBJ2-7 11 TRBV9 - ASSVRPFYEQY
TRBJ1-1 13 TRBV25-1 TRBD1 ASSALRQGSAEAF
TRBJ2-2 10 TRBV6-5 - ASSYVGGELF
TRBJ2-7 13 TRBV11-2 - ASSLEVSERYEQY
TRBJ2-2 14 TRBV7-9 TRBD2 ASSLALAGVTGELF
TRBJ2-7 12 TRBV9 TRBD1 ASSPGTENYEQY
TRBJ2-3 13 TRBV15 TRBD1 ATSPETGGPDTQY
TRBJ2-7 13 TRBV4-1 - ASSQPVGNYYEQY
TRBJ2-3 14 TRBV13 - ASSLDGTPSTDTQY
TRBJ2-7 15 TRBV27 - ASSLSFGPSTAGEQY
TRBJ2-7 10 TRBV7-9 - ASSLARSEQY
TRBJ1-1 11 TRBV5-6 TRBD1 ASERQGSTEAF
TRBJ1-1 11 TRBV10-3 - AISDQVGTEAF
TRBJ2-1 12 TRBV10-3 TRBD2 AISVAGSYNEQF